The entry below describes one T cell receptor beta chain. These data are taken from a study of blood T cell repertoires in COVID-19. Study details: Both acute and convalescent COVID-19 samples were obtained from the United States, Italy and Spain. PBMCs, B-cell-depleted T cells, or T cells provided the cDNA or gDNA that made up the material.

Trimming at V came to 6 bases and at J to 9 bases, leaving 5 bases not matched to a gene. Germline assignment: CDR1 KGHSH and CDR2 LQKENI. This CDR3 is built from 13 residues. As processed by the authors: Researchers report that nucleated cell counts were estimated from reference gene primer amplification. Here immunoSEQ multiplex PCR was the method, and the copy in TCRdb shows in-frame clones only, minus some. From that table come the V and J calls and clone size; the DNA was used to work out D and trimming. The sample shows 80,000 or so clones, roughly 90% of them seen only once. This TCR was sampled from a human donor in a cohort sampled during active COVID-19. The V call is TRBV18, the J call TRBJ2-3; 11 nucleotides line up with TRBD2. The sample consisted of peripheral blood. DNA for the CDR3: TGTGCCAGCTCCCCTAGCGGGGGGAACACGCAGTATTTT. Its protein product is CASSPSGGNTQYF.